This T cell receptor beta chain emerged from a study of T cell repertoires and HLA-DP antigens. General observations from the study: Antigen presentation used HeLa cells, with total CD4+ cells responding.

The V and J ends lost 1 base and 7 bases respectively, with 14 bases between them. Germline-derived CDR1 and CDR2 are KGHSH and LQKENI. The CDR3 is 15 residues long. This table comes from immunoSEQ multiplex PCR, and its TCRdb copy is limited to in-frame clones, with some not included. The sample includes about 110,000 clones, about 91% of them seen just once. Points on this clone: What it binds is unknown.

The J gene is TRBJ2-1, the V gene TRBV18; a possible D gene is TRBD2 (7 bases). The TCR sequence derives from a young woman in good health and CMV-seronegative. The sequencing sample was made of CD4+ T cells from PBMCs. This CDR3 is CASSPQTGGRNEQFF. The CDR3 DNA follows: TGTGCCAGCTCACCACAAACGGGGGGCCGTAATGAGCAGTTCTTC.